These 4 T cell receptor beta chains were sequenced from one sample in a study of beta chain features in type 1 diabetes. The isolated RNA, all of it, was reverse transcribed, so expressed TCRB transcripts were what got sequenced. Assay: immunoSEQ multiplex PCR; the TCRdb copy retains only in-frame clones and omits some. Of 150,000 or so clones listed, roughly 10% are singletons. Sequencing was performed on central memory CD4+ T cells from blood. The receptors stem from a man aged 18 to 35 in good health.

The chain joins TRBV9 to TRBJ1-2, with 9 bases matching TRBD1. The CDR3 consists of 14 residues. The trim removed 0 bases at V and 8 bases at J, leaving 5 bases unmatched. Germline lookup yields CDR1 SGDLS and CDR2 YYNGEE. CDR3 in DNA: TGTGCCAGCAGCGTAGGTGGGACAGGGACCGGCTACACCTTC. Its translation is CASSVGGTGTGYTF.

The chain has TRBV5-1 and TRBJ2-3; possibly TRBD2 for D (6 bases). Trimming took 8 bases from V and 4 from J, leaving 8 bases between them. The CDR3 consists of 11 residues. Germline V gene data show CDR1 as SGHRS and CDR2 as YFSETQ. The CDR3 sequence is CASKRADTQYF. DNA for the CDR3: TGCGCCAGTAAGCGGGCAGATACGCAGTATTTT.

V gene TRBV5-1 combines with J gene TRBJ2-5; the D gene is possibly TRBD1 (6 bases). Between the trimmed V and J ends, which lost 4 bases and 5 bases, there was a span of 21 bases. This CDR3 is built from 16 residues. Germline-derived CDR1 and CDR2 are SGHRS and YFSETQ. CDR3 region: CASSPIPTGPGETQYF. CDR3 coding DNA: TGCGCCAGCAGCCCTATCCCGACAGGCCCCGGGGAGACCCAGTACTTC. Variable domain in full (rest from reference TRBV5-1 and TRBJ2-5): KAGVTQTPRYLIKTRGQQVTLSCSPISGHRSVSWYQQTPGQGLQFLFEYFSETQRNKGNFPGRFSGRQFSNSRSEMNVSTLELGDSALYLCASSPIPTGPGETQYFGPGTRLLVL.

This rearrangement joins TRBV29-1 to TRBJ2-6, with D uncertain. In germline, CDR1 is SQVTM, CDR2 ANQGSEA. Trimming took 7 bases from V and 7 from J, leaving 14 bases between them. This CDR3 contains 13 residues. The CDR3 spells CSAMGSGANVLTF. The CDR3 nucleotides read TGCAGCGCTATGGGGTCGGGCGCCAACGTCCTGACTTTC.